Each of the 32 T cell receptor beta chains below was sequenced from the same sample in a study of regulatory T cells in long-lasting Graves disease. For TCR beta, libraries came from iRepertoire HTBI primers and Arm-PCR of CDR3 regions. TCRdb redid the calling of the multiplex PCR reads with MiXCR, one entry per CDR3 protein. Of some 340,000 distinct CDR3 sequences in the sample, about 10% were seen once. Stated time point: newly diagnosed GD, antithyroid drugs for less than 3 months. Making the TCR library involved RNA that had been extracted from PBMCs. This sample was also put to use in a study of T cells in Graves' hyperthyroidism and ophthalmopathy.

The source was peripheral blood mononuclear cells (PBMCs), collected at new diagnosis, from a patient treated with antithyroid drugs. The receptors were gathered from a woman aged 18-29 years with Graves disease.

This clonotype appeared many times. CDR3 bases: TGCGCCAGCAGCTTACCGGGACAGGGCATTTCACCCCTCCACTTT. The encoded protein is CASSLPGQGISPLHF. The chain joins TRBV5-1 to TRBJ1-6; TRBD1 matches at 9 bases. Germline CDR1 and CDR2: SGHRS and YFSETQ. After removal of 2 bases from V and 9 bases from J, the junction contained 6 bases not matched to a gene. The CDR3 runs to 15 residues.

This clonotype has ten or more counts. Here the CDR3 reads CASSPPGADTQYF. The CDR3 nucleotides are TGTGCCAGCTCCCCACCAGGCGCAGATACGCAGTATTTT. The chain is built from TRBV5-6 and TRBJ2-3; D not resolved. Trimming left V 7 bases short and J 4 bases short, with 13 bases between. CDR1 SGHDT and CDR2 YYEEEE come from the germline V gene. CDR3 size: 13 residues.

In its sample, this clonotype was seen many times. The chain links TRBV28 to TRBJ2-1; 7 bases line up with TRBD2. Germline values: CDR1 MDHEN, CDR2 SYDVKM. V was pared by 3 bases and J by 8 bases, with 16 bases of the junction left unmatched. The CDR3 totals 17 residues. CDR3 sequence: CASSFQLGGRNSDEQFF. The DNA of the CDR3 is TGTGCCAGCAGTTTTCAATTAGGCGGGAGAAATTCCGATGAGCAGTTCTTC.

In regard to this clonotype: Here the CDR3 omits its conserved ending phenylalanine or tryptophan, so a read error is the likely source. The chain links TRBV7-3 to TRBJ1-1; D gene unclear. V was trimmed by 8 bases and J by 4 bases, leaving 14 bases between them. The germline gives CDR1 SGHTA, CDR2 FQGTGA. There are 13 residues in the CDR3. CDR3 in DNA: TGTGCCAGCTCGACGGACGTATCCACTGAAGCTTTCCTT. This sequence encodes CASSTDVSTEAFL.

The genes are TRBV6-1 and TRBJ1-5; TRBD1 matches at 9 bases. This CDR3 has 15 residues. Germline CDR1 and CDR2: MNHNS and SASEGT. V was pared by 6 bases and J by 6 bases, with 9 bases of the junction left unmatched. The CDR3 sequence is CASSRQGGNGQPQHF. The CDR3 DNA is TGTGCCAGCAGCCGACAGGGGGGGAACGGTCAGCCCCAGCATTTT.

Many counts were recorded for this clonotype. This rearrangement joins TRBV6-1 to TRBJ2-5; possible D gene TRBD2, 6 bases. Per the germline V gene, CDR1 is MNHNS and CDR2 is SASEGT. The CDR3 extends over 13 amino acids. The V end lost 1 base, the J end lost 5 bases, and 8 bases lay between the germline ends. In DNA form, the CDR3 reads TGTGCCAGCAGTGAAGTCGGAGGGGAGACCCAGTACTTC. Its translation: CASSEVGGETQYF.

In its sample, this clonotype was seen many times. V is TRBV12-3 or TRBV12-4 and J is TRBJ2-1, with TRBD2 matching over 10 bases. V lost 3 bases and J lost 8; bases outside the gene matches: 7. This CDR3 has 15 amino acids. The CDR3 coding sequence is TGTGCCAGCAGTTTTGGGCTAGCGGGGGCATATGAGCAGTTCTTC. The encoded protein is CASSFGLAGAYEQFF.

Regarding this clonotype: A read error may account for a junction end that differs from germline. The chain carries TRBV4-1 and TRBJ2-5; D may be TRBD2 (6 bases). Per germline, CDR1 MGHRA and CDR2 YSYEKL. The CDR3 consists of 16 residues. The CDR3 bases are TGCACCAGCAGCTCAGGAGGGTGGGGAGGTCACGAGACCCAGTACTTC. As protein: CTSSSGGWGGHETQYF.

The V call is TRBV20-1, the J call TRBJ2-6; D possibly corresponds to TRBD2 (6 bases). CDR1 is DFQATT, CDR2 SNEGSKA, per germline (reference sequence). Trimming cost V 5 bases and J 0 bases, with 8 bases left between them. CDR3 length equals 14 residues. CDR3 in DNA: TGCAGTGCTCGGGACTTCTCTGGGGCCAACGTCCTGACTTTC. Residues: CSARDFSGANVLTF.

This clonotype was observed at least ten times. The CDR3 here is CASTVPGGHHTGELFF. DNA for the CDR3: TGCGCCAGCACGGTCCCCGGGGGGCATCACACCGGGGAGCTGTTTTTT. V is TRBV5-1 and J is TRBJ2-2; D might be TRBD2 (7 bases). From germline, CDR1 is SGHRS and CDR2 YFSETQ. V gave up 6 bases and J gave up 3 bases, with 18 bases separating them. This CDR3 is 16 amino acids long.

The table lists this clonotype with many counts. The chain is built from TRBV7-2 and TRBJ2-1; D gene unclear. Trimming stripped 5 bases from V and 7 bases from J, with 9 bases between. Looked up from germline, CDR1 is SGHTA and CDR2 is FQGNSA. This CDR3 has 12 amino acids. CDR3 residues: CASSEVMNEQFF. Here the CDR3 DNA reads TGTGCCAGCAGCGAGGTCATGAATGAGCAGTTCTTC.

As for this clonotype: A much larger clone sits a single nucleotide away, making a read error possible. The J gene is TRBJ1-1, the V gene TRBV3-1; TRBD1 matches at 8 bases. This CDR3 has 15 residues. The germline CDR1 and CDR2 sequences are LGHDT and YNNKEL (reference sequence). The CDR3 DNA reads as TGTGCCATCAGCTCGGAGGACAGGGCCAACACTGAAGCTTTCTTT. As protein: CAISSEDRANTEAFF.

This clonotype has ten or more counts. The V call is TRBV18, the J call TRBJ2-6; tentative D call: TRBD2 (6 bases). Per germline, CDR1 KGHSH and CDR2 LQKENI. The V end was cut by 8 bases, the J end by 0 bases, with 11 bases between. This CDR3 is built from 15 residues. The DNA of the CDR3 is TGTGCCAGCAGCCCCGGGGGCTCTGGGGCCAACGTCCTGACTTTC. It yields the protein CASSPGGSGANVLTF.

The sample holds many counts of this clonotype. The chain's CDR3 is CASSTHYEQYF. The CDR3, as DNA: TGTGCCAGCAGTACTCACTACGAGCAGTACTTC. The chain carries TRBV28 and TRBJ2-7, with D hard to call. Per the germline V gene, CDR1 is MDHEN and CDR2 is SYDVKM. The V gene lost 5 bases and the J gene lost 3 bases, with 5 bases spanning the gap. This CDR3 has 11 residues.

The chain has TRBV20-1 and TRBJ2-7; 8 nucleotides agree with TRBD2. This CDR3 is 15 amino acids long. Germline V gene data show CDR1 as DFQATT and CDR2 as SNEGSKA (reference sequence). After removal of 0 bases from V and 2 bases from J, the junction contained 6 bases not matched to a gene. The CDR3 reads CSARDQGSGAYEQYF. CDR3 nucleotides: TGCAGTGCTAGAGATCAGGGTAGCGGGGCCTACGAGCAGTACTTC.

This clonotype was counted at least ten times. The chain has TRBV6-1 and TRBJ2-3; possible D gene TRBD1, 5 bases. Trimming removed 8 bases from V and 7 bases from J, with 10 bases in between. CDR1 and CDR2 from the germline V gene are MNHNS and SASEGT. The CDR3 extends over 11 amino acids. CDR3 sequence reads: CASEAGYTQYF. CDR3 nucleotide sequence: TGTGCCAGCGAAGCAGGGTATACGCAGTATTTT.

This clonotype was seen ten or more times. The V call is TRBV11-3, the J call TRBJ2-2; 8 nucleotides match TRBD2. The ends lost 5 bases at V and 4 bases at J; junction bases unmatched: 9. Germline V lookup: CDR1 SGHNT, CDR2 YENEEA. The CDR3 extends over 16 amino acids. CDR3 sequence: CASSRGTSIRTGELFF. The CDR3 nucleotides read TGTGCCAGCAGCCGAGGGACTAGTATTCGCACCGGGGAGCTGTTTTTT.

CDR3 in DNA: TGCGCCAGCAGCCAGACAGGACGGGGAAACTACAATGAGCAGTTCTTC. This encodes CASSQTGRGNYNEQFF. The chain recombines TRBV4-3 with TRBJ2-1; D may be TRBD1 (6 bases). Germline V CDR1 and CDR2: LGHNA, YSLEER. Deletions cut 3 bases from V and 3 bases from J, with 15 bases between. This CDR3 has 16 residues.

This clonotype was seen ten or more times. The rearrangement links TRBV20-1 to TRBJ2-1, with D unclear. The CDR3 length is 15 residues. V lost 0 bases to trimming and J lost 4 bases, with 13 bases between them. CDR1 is DFQATT and CDR2 is SNEGSKA in the germline V gene (reference sequence). CDR3 residues: CSARDMEPTYNEQFF. Written as DNA, the CDR3 is TGCAGTGCTAGAGATATGGAACCAACATACAATGAGCAGTTCTTC.

This clonotype was counted at least ten times. The rearrangement links TRBV6-2 or TRBV6-3 to TRBJ1-1; D gene unclear. V was cut by 2 bases and J by 1 base, with 11 bases left in between. Germline V lookup: CDR1 MNHEY, CDR2 SVGEGT. This CDR3 is 15 amino acids long. CDR3 residues: CASSYLVEGNTEAFF. CDR3 sequence (DNA): TGTGCCAGCAGTTACCTGGTCGAAGGGAACACTGAAGCTTTCTTT.

There are a few counts of this clonotype. This rearrangement joins TRBV2 to TRBJ2-2, with D perhaps given as TRBD1 or TRBD2 (5 bases each). Deletions cut 3 bases from V and 3 bases from J, with 11 bases between. The germline V gene has CDR1 SNHLY and CDR2 FYNNEI. There are 15 residues in the CDR3. CDR3 coding DNA: TGTGCCAGCAGTGAGGTCGGGGCCGACACCGGGGAGCTGTTTTTT. This codes for CASSEVGADTGELFF.

Regarding this clonotype: A read error may account for a junction end that differs from germline. V is TRBV28 and J is TRBJ2-5, with a weak D call TRBD1 (5 bases). This CDR3 spans 17 amino acids. The germline V gene has CDR1 MDHEN and CDR2 SYDVKM. The CDR3: CASRPLWPSGKQETQYF. The CDR3 nucleotides are TGTGCCAGCAGGCCTCTTTGGCCGTCAGGGAAACAAGAGACCCAATACTTC. The whole variable domain, filled in from reference TRBV28 and TRBJ2-5, reads DVKVTQSSRYLVKRTGEKVFLECVQDMDHENMFWYRQDPGLGLRLIYFSYDVKMKEKGDIPEGYSVSREKKERFSLILESASTNQTSMYLCASRPLWPSGKQETQYFGPGTRLLVL.

This clonotype was seen a few times. The V call is TRBV9, the J call TRBJ2-5; D is uncertain. The CDR3 loop spans 15 amino acids. Trimming removed 4 bases at V and 5 bases at J, with 18 bases between. The germline V gene encodes CDR1 SGDLS and CDR2 YYNGEE. CDR3 amino acids: CASSRNFRGWETQYF. CDR3 DNA sequence: TGTGCCAGCAGCCGCAACTTTCGTGGGTGGGAGACCCAGTACTTC.

V is TRBV30 and J is TRBJ1-5; D unclear. Germline loops: CDR1 GTSNPN, CDR2 SVGIG (reference sequence). This CDR3 comprises 16 residues. V was cut by 3 bases and J by 0 bases, with 15 bases left in between. CDR3 coding DNA: TGTGCCTGGAGCTCAGGCCGAGCTCATAGCAATCAGCCCCAGCATTTT. This gives the protein CAWSSGRAHSNQPQHF.

This clonotype was observed at least ten times. The chain uses TRBV7-9 and TRBJ2-7; D is possibly TRBD1 (5 bases). Germline values: CDR1 SEHNR, CDR2 FQNEAQ (reference sequence). The CDR3 runs to 15 residues. V lost 5 bases and J 3 bases, leaving 17 bases between the germline ends. The CDR3 coding sequence is TGTGCCAGCAGCCCACACAGGTTACCGGACTACGAGCAGTACTTC. Translating it yields CASSPHRLPDYEQYF. The whole variable domain, remainder taken from reference TRBV7-9 and TRBJ2-7, is DTGVSQNPRHKITKRGQNVTFRCDPISEHNRLYWYRQTLGQGPEFLTYFQNEAQLEKSRLLSDRFSAERPKGSFSTLEIQRTEQGDSAMYLCASSPHRLPDYEQYFGPGTRLTVT.

In its sample, this clonotype was seen a few times. With a much larger clone just one base away, this may be a read error. This sequence joins TRBV7-2 and TRBJ2-3; tentatively, D is TRBD2 (6 bases). The CDR3 runs to 14 residues. The germline V and J ends were trimmed by 7 bases and 1 base, with 12 bases remaining between them. Per germline, CDR1 SGHTA and CDR2 FQGNSA. The CDR3 is CASNRGTGTDTQYF. The DNA of the CDR3 is TGTGCCAGCAATCGGGGGACGGGCACAGATACGCAGTATTTT. The full variable domain, with the rest looked up from reference TRBV7-2 and TRBJ2-3, is GAGVSQSPSNKVTEKGKDVELRCDPISGHTALYWYRQSLGQGLEFLIYFQGNSAPDKSGLPSDRFSAERTGGSVSTLTIQRTQQEDSAVYLCASNRGTGTDTQYFGPGTRLTVL.

This clonotype has a count of ten or more. V and J are TRBV5-1 and TRBJ1-2; 7 bases map to TRBD1. The CDR3 is 15 amino acids. After removal of 0 bases from V and 2 bases from J, the junction contained 4 bases not matched to a gene. Per the germline V gene, CDR1 is SGHRS and CDR2 is YFSETQ. The CDR3 DNA reads as TGCGCCAGCAGCTTGGGGGGGACAGAAAACTATGGCTACACCTTC. Encoded protein: CASSLGGTENYGYTF. The full variable domain, completed using reference TRBV5-1 and TRBJ1-2, is KAGVTQTPRYLIKTRGQQVTLSCSPISGHRSVSWYQQTPGQGLQFLFEYFSETQRNKGNFPGRFSGRQFSNSRSEMNVSTLELGDSALYLCASSLGGTENYGYTFGSGTRLTVV.

This clonotype has more than one count but fewer than ten. This chain connects TRBV19 to TRBJ2-1, with D maybe TRBD2 (6 bases). Germline assignment: CDR1 LNHDA and CDR2 SQIVND (reference sequence). The CDR3 totals 17 residues. Trimming cost V 0 bases and J 4 bases, with 16 bases left between them. The chain's CDR3 is CASSIDPPGLTYNEQFF. In nucleotides, the CDR3 is TGTGCCAGTAGTATAGATCCTCCGGGACTCACTTACAATGAGCAGTTCTTC.

This clonotype was found many times. This chain joins TRBV24-1 and TRBJ2-5; the match to TRBD2 covers 8 bases. Germline-derived CDR1 and CDR2 are KGHDR and SFDVKD. Trimming took 0 bases from V and 4 from J; bases not matched to a gene: 3. The CDR3 loop spans 15 amino acids. CDR3 residues: CATSDLVAGGETQYF. Here the CDR3 DNA reads TGTGCCACCAGTGATTTGGTGGCGGGAGGAGAGACCCAGTACTTC.

This clonotype appeared a few times. The J gene is TRBJ2-1, the V gene TRBV7-9; possibly TRBD2 for D (6 bases). The CDR3 is 16 amino acids. V was trimmed by 5 bases and J by 0 bases, leaving 14 bases between them. The germline CDR1 and CDR2 sequences are SEHNR and FQNEAQ (reference sequence). CDR3 loop: CASSPRAGTSYNEQFF. CDR3 DNA: TGTGCCAGCAGCCCAAGGGCGGGAACCTCCTACAATGAGCAGTTCTTC. The entire variable domain, with the rest obtained from reference TRBV7-9 and TRBJ2-1, is as follows: DTGVSQNPRHKITKRGQNVTFRCDPISEHNRLYWYRQTLGQGPEFLTYFQNEAQLEKSRLLSDRFSAERPKGSFSTLEIQRTEQGDSAMYLCASSPRAGTSYNEQFFGPGTRLTVL.

Many counts were recorded for this clonotype. This chain joins TRBV6-2 or TRBV6-3 and TRBJ1-1; tentatively, D is TRBD1 (6 bases). This CDR3 has 16 amino acids. CDR1 is MNHEY and CDR2 is SVGEGT in the germline V gene. Deletions cut 5 bases from V and 5 bases from J, with 21 bases between. In DNA, the CDR3 is TGTGCCAGCAGTGTATCCGCGGGGGCGAGGTTGACTGAAGCTTTCTTT. This translates into CASSVSAGARLTEAFF.

Comments on this clonotype: One base away lies a much larger clone, so this may be a sequencing read error. The genes are TRBV7-3 and TRBJ2-7; D not resolved. The germline V gene has CDR1 SGHTA and CDR2 FQGTGA. The CDR3 contains 12 residues. The V end was cut by 5 bases, the J end by 3 bases, with 8 bases between. The CDR3 DNA is TGTGCCAGCAGCCCGTCAGTCTACGAGCAGTACTTC. The encoded protein is CASSPSVYEQYF.